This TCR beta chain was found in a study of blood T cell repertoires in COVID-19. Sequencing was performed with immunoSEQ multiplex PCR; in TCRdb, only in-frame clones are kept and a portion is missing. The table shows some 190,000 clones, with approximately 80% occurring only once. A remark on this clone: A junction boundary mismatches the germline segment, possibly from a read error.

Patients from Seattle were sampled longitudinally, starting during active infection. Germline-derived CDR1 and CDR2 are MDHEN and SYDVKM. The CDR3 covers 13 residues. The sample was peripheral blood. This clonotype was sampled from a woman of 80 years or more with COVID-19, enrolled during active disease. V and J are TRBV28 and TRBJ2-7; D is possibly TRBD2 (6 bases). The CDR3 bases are TGTGCCAGCGAAAGCGGGTCAACCTACGCGCAGTACTTC. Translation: CASESGSTYAQYF.